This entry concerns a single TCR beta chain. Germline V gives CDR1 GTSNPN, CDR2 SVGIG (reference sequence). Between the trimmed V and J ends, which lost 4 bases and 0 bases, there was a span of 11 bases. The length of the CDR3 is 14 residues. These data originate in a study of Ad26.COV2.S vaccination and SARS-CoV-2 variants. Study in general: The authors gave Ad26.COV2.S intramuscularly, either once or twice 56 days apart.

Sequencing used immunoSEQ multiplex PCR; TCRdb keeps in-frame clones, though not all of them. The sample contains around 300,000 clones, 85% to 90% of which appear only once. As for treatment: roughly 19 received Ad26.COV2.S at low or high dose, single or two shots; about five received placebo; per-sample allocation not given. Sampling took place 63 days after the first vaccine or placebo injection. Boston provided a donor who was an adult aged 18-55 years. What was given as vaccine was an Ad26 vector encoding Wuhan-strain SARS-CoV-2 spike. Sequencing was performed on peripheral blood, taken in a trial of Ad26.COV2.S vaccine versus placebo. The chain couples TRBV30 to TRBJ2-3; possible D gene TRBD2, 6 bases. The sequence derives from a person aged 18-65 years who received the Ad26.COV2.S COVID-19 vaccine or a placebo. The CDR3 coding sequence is TGTGCCTGGAACGAGGGACTGAGCACAGATACGCAGTATTTT. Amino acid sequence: CAWNEGLSTDTQYF. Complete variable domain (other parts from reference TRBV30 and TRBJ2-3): SQTIHQWPATLVQPVGSPLSLECTVEGTSNPNLYWYRQAAGRGLQLLFYSVGIGQISSEVPQNLSASRPQDRQFILSSKKLLLSDSGFYLCAWNEGLSTDTQYFGPGTRLTVL.